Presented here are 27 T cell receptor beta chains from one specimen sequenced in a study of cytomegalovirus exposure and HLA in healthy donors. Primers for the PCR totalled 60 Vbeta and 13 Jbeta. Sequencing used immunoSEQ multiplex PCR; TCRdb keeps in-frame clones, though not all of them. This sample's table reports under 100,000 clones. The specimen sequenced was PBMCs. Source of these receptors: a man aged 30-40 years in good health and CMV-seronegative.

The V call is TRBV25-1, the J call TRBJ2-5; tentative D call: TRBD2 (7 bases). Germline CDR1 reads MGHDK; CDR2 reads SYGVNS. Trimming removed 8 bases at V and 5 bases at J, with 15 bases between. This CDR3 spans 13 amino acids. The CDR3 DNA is TGTGCCAGCGGAGGGGGGGGTCGGGAGACCCAGTACTTC. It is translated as CASGGGGRETQYF. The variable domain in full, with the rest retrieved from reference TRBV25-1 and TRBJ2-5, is EADIYQTPRYLVIGTGKKITLECSQTMGHDKMYWYQQDPGMELHLIHYSYGVNSTEKGDLSSESTVSRIRTEHFPLTLESARPSHTSQYLCASGGGGRETQYFGPGTRLLVL.

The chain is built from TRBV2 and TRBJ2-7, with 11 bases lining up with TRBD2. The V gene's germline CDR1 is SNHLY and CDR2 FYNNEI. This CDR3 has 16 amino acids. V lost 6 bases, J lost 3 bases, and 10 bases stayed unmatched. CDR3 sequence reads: CASSGPGLAARYEQYF. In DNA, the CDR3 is TGTGCCAGCAGCGGACCGGGACTAGCGGCTCGCTACGAGCAGTACTTC.

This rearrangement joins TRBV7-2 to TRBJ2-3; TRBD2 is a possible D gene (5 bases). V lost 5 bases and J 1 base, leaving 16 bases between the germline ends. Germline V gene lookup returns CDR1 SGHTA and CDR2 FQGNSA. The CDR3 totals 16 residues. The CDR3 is CASSVRPARGTDTQYF. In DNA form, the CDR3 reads TGTGCCAGCAGCGTTAGACCCGCGCGGGGCACAGATACGCAGTATTTT. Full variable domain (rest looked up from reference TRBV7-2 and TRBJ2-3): GAGVSQSPSNKVTEKGKDVELRCDPISGHTALYWYRQSLGQGLEFLIYFQGNSAPDKSGLPSDRFSAERTGGSVSTLTIQRTQQEDSAVYLCASSVRPARGTDTQYFGPGTRLTVL.

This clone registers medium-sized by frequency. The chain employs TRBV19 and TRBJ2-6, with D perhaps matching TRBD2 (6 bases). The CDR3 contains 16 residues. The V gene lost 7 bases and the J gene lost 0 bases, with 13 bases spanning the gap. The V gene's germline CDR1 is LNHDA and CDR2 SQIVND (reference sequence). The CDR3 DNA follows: TGTGCCAGTACTTTCGGGGGACCCTCTGGGGCCAACGTCCTGACTTTC. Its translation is CASTFGGPSGANVLTF.

The CDR3 sequence: CASSRQGGVANYGYTF. Here the CDR3 DNA reads TGTGCCAGCTCACGACAGGGGGGGGTAGCTAACTATGGCTACACCTTC. The chain uses TRBV18 and TRBJ1-2; 9 nucleotides line up with TRBD1. This CDR3 contains 16 residues. CDR1 and CDR2 from the germline V gene are KGHSH and LQKENI. With 4 bases clipped from V and 0 bases from J, the junction kept 6 bases outside the gene matches.

CDR3 sequence reads: CSVSRMAEAFF. The CDR3 region has the DNA TGCAGCGTTTCGCGGATGGCTGAAGCTTTCTTT. This chain links TRBV29-1 with TRBJ1-1; no clear D. CDR3 length: 11 amino acids. Germline loops: CDR1 SQVTM, CDR2 ANQGSEA. The V and J ends lost 5 bases and 6 bases respectively, with 10 bases between them.

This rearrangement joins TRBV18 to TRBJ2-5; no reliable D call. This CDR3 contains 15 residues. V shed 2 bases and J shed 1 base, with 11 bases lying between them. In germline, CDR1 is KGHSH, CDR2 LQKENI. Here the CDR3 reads CASSPRHTTQETQYF. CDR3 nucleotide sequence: TGTGCCAGCTCACCAAGACACACCACCCAAGAGACCCAGTACTTC. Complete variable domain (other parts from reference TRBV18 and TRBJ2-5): NAGVMQNPRHLVRRRGQEARLRCSPMKGHSHVYWYRQLPEEGLKFMVYLQKENIIDESGMPKERFSAEFPKEGPSILRIQQVVRGDSAAYFCASSPRHTTQETQYFGPGTRLLVL.

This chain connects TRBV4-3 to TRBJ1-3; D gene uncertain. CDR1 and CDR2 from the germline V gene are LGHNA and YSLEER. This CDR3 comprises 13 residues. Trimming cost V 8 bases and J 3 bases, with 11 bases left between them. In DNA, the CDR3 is TGCGCCAGCCGACGGGTGGGTGGAAACACCATATATTTT. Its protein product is CASRRVGGNTIYF.

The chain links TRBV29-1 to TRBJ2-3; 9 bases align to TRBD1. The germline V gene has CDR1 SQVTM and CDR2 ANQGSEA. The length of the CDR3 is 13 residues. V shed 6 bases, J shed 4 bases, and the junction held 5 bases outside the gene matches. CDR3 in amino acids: CSVGDRAPDTQYF. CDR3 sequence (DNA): TGCAGCGTGGGGGACAGGGCTCCAGATACGCAGTATTTT.

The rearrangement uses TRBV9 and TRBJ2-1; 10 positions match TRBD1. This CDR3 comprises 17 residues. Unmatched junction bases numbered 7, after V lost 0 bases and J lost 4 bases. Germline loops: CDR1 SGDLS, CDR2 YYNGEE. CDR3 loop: CASSVGWDRGGYNEQFF. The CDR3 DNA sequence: TGTGCCAGCAGCGTAGGGTGGGACAGGGGAGGATACAATGAGCAGTTCTTC.

For the CDR3, the DNA is TGTGCCAGCAGTACATACGGGGGGGGTGAAGAGCAGTACTTC. Translating it yields CASSTYGGGEEQYF. The chain couples TRBV2 to TRBJ2-7; TRBD2 agrees at 8 bases. The CDR3 runs to 14 residues. Unmatched junction bases numbered 10, after V lost 5 bases and J lost 7 bases. In germline, CDR1 is SNHLY, CDR2 FYNNEI.

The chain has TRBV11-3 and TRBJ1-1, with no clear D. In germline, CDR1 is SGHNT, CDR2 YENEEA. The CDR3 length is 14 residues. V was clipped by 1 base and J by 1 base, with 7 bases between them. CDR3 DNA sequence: TGTGCCAGCAGCTTAGGAGGTGAGAACACTGAAGCTTTCTTT. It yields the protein CASSLGGENTEAFF.

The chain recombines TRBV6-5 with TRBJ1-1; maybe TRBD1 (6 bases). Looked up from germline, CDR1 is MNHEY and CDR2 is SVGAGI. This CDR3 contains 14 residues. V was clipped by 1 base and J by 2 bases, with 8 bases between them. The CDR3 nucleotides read TGTGCCAGCAGTTACTTACAGGGCAACACTGAAGCTTTCTTT. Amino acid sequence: CASSYLQGNTEAFF.

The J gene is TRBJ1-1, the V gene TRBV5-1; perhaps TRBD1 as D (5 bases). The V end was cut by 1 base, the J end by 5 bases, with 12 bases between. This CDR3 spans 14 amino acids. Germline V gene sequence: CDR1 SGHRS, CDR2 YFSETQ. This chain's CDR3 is CASSLLEGRTEAFF. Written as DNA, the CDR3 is TGCGCCAGCAGCTTGTTAGAGGGGAGGACTGAAGCTTTCTTT.

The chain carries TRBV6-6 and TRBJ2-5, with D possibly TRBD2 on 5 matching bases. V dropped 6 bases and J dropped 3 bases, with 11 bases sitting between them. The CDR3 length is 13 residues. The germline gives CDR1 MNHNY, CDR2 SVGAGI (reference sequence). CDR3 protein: CASRFPGEETQYF. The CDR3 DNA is TGTGCCAGCAGGTTCCCCGGGGAAGAGACCCAGTACTTC.

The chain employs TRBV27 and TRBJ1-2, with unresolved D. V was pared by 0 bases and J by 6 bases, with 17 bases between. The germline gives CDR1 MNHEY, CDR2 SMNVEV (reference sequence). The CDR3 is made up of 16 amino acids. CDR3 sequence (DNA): TGTGCCAGCAGTTTATCGGTGACATGGAATCTGAATGGCTACACCTTC. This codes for CASSLSVTWNLNGYTF.

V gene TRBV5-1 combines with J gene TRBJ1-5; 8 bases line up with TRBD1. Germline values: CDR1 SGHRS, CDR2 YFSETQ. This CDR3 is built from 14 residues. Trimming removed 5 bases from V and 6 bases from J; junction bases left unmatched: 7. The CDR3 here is CASSLTGGTQPQHF. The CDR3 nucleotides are TGCGCCAGCAGTCTTACAGGGGGAACTCAGCCCCAGCATTTT.

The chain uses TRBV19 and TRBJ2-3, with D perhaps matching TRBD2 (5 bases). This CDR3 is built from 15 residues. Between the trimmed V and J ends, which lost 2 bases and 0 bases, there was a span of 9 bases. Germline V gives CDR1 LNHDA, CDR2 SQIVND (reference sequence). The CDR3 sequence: CASSILGASTDTQYF. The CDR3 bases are TGTGCCAGTAGTATACTGGGAGCTAGCACAGATACGCAGTATTTT.

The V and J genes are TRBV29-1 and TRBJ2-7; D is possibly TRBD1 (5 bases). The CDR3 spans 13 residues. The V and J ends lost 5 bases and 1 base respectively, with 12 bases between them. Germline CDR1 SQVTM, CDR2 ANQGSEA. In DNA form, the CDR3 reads TGCAGCGTTCGGTGGGCAGGGTCCTACGAGCAGTACTTC. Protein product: CSVRWAGSYEQYF.

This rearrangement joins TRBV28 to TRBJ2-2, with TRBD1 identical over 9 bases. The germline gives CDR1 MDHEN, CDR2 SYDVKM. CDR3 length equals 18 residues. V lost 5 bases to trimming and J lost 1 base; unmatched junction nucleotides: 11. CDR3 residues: CASSPPRDRVKNTGELFF. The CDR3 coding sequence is TGTGCCAGCAGTCCCCCCCGGGACAGGGTGAAGAACACCGGGGAGCTGTTTTTT.

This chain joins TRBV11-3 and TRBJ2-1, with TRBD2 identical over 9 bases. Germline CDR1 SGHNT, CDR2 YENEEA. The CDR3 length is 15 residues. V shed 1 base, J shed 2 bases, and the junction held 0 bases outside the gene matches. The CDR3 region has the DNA TGTGCCAGCAGCTTAGGACTAGCGGCCTACAATGAGCAGTTCTTC. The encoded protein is CASSLGLAAYNEQFF.

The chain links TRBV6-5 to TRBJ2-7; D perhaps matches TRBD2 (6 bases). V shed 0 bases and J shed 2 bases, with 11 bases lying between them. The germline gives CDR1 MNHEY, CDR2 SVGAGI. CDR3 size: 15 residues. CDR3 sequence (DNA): TGTGCCAGCAGTTACTCGCGGGGAGAGGCCTACGAGCAGTACTTC. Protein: CASSYSRGEAYEQYF.

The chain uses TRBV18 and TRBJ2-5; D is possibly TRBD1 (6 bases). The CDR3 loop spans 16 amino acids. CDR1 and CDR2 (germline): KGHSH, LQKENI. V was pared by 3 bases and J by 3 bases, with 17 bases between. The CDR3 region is CASSPRQGRGEETQYF. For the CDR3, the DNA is TGTGCCAGCTCACCGCGCCAGGGCAGGGGAGAAGAGACCCAGTACTTC. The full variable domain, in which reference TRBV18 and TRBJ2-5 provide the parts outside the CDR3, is NAGVMQNPRHLVRRRGQEARLRCSPMKGHSHVYWYRQLPEEGLKFMVYLQKENIIDESGMPKERFSAEFPKEGPSILRIQQVVRGDSAAYFCASSPRQGRGEETQYFGPGTRLLVL.

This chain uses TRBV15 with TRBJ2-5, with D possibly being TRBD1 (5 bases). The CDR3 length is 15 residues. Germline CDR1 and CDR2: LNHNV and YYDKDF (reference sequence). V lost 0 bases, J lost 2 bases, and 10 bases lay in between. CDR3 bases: TGTGCCACCAGCAGAGATACCCAGGGACAAGAGACCCAGTACTTC. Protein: CATSRDTQGQETQYF.

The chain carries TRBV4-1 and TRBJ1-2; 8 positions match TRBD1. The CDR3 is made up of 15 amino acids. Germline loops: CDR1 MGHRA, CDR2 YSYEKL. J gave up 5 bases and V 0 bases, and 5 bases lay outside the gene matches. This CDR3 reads CASSQDSHRGYGYTF. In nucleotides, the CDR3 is TGCGCCAGCAGCCAAGATTCCCACAGGGGGTATGGCTACACCTTC.

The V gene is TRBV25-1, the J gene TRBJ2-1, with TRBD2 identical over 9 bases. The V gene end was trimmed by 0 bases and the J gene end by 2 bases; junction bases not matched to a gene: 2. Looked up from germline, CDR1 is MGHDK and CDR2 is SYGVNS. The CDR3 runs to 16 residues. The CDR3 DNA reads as TGTGCCAGCAGTGAATATGGCGGGGGGGCCTACAATGAGCAGTTCTTC. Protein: CASSEYGGGAYNEQFF.

The CDR3 nucleotides are TGCAGCGCCTTACCGGGACTAGCGGAGACCCAGTACTTC. Translating gives CSALPGLAETQYF. The V call is TRBV29-1, the J call TRBJ2-5, with 10 bases that match TRBD2. Losses at the gene ends were 7 bases for V and 5 bases for J; bases not matched to a gene: 7. Germline loops: CDR1 SQVTM, CDR2 ANQGSEA. The length of the CDR3 is 13 residues.